The clone carrying this T cell receptor beta chain occurred a few times. The target antigen is unknown. Time point described: persistent/refractory GD, antithyroid drugs over 5 years with positive TRAb. TCR sequences were obtained from RNA taken from PBMCs. The authors built TCR beta libraries using iRepertoire HTBI primers and Arm-PCR of CDR3 regions. TCRdb fed the multiplex PCR reads into MiXCR, producing one record per CDR3 protein. The profile covers 350,000 to 450,000 distinct CDR3 sequences, with about a fifth appearing a single time and around 21% taken by the ten largest. This sample stems from a study of regulatory T cells in long-lasting Graves disease. The wider study: In persistent Graves' disease, antithyroid drugs had been taken for over 5 years and TSH receptor antibodies stayed positive.

The V gene lost 1 base and the J gene lost 6 bases, with 14 bases spanning the gap. CDR1 is SGHKS, CDR2 YYEKEE, per germline (reference sequence). The CDR3 sequence is 14 residues long. General study results and limits: TCR diversity was lower in persistent than newly diagnosed Graves' disease.

The receptor comes from a female donor with Graves disease. The sequenced sample was peripheral blood mononuclear cells (PBMCs), obtained when the disease was refractory, from a patient treated with antithyroid drugs. The rearrangement uses TRBV5-5 and TRBJ2-7, with no clear D. CDR3 in DNA: TGTGCCAGCAGCTTGACCCAGCGAACCTCCGAGCAGTACTTC. Its translation is CASSLTQRTSEQYF.